The 10 T cell receptor beta chains presented below share a single source sample, sequenced in a study of T cell responses to AZD1222 COVID-19 vaccine. Clones were sequenced by immunoSEQ multiplex PCR, and TCRdb holds only the in-frame ones, with some missing. The data contain some 95,000 clones, about 89% of them singletons. Material: peripheral blood, obtained on day 0 of AZD1222 vaccination. These receptors came from an adult in good health.

The chain employs TRBV7-2 and TRBJ1-2; D is perhaps TRBD1 (5 bases). The CDR3 contains 16 residues. The ends were cut back, 5 bases at V and 2 bases at J, with 18 bases in the middle. Germline V lookup: CDR1 SGHTA, CDR2 FQGNSA. The CDR3 DNA reads TGTGCCAGCAGCATATCCAGGGATGCCAGGAACTATGGCTACACCTTC. Amino acids: CASSISRDARNYGYTF.

This clone was seen once. The chain combines TRBV18 with TRBJ2-3, with D hard to call. Germline CDR1 is KGHSH and CDR2 is LQKENI. Trimming took 5 bases from V and 1 from J, leaving 7 bases between them. The CDR3 sequence is 13 residues long. CDR3 loop: CASSITRTDTQYF. In nucleotides, the CDR3 is TGTGCCAGCTCAATCACCCGCACAGATACGCAGTATTTT.

The chain's CDR3 is CASDQQGFQETQYF. CDR3 coding DNA: TGTGCCAGCGATCAACAGGGGTTTCAAGAGACCCAGTACTTC. This chain connects TRBV18 to TRBJ2-5, with 7 positions matching TRBD1. This CDR3 has 14 amino acids. Germline V CDR1 and CDR2: KGHSH, LQKENI. V was clipped by 8 bases and J by 2 bases; unmatched bases: 8.

This rearrangement joins TRBV3-1 (or the pseudogene TRBV3-2) to TRBJ2-3; 8 bases line up with TRBD2. CDR1 is LGHDT, CDR2 YNNKEL, per germline (reference sequence). V shed 6 bases and J 2 bases; nucleotides not matched to a gene: 13. The CDR3 loop spans 17 amino acids. The CDR3 DNA is TGTGCCAGCAGTGGGACTAGAAATATACAAGCCACAGATACGCAGTATTTT. Translated, it gives CASSGTRNIQATDTQYF.

This clone was found once. The V call is TRBV7-2, the J call TRBJ1-5, with D tentatively TRBD1 (6 bases). V was trimmed by 2 bases and J by 4 bases, leaving 12 bases between them. Germline V CDR1 and CDR2: SGHTA, FQGNSA. CDR3 size: 15 residues. CDR3 nucleotides: TGTGCCAGCAGCTTAACAGGGTTTGGTAATCAGCCCCAGCATTTT. Residues: CASSLTGFGNQPQHF. The whole variable domain, remainder taken from reference TRBV7-2 and TRBJ1-5, is GAGVSQSPSNKVTEKGKDVELRCDPISGHTALYWYRQSLGQGLEFLIYFQGNSAPDKSGLPSDRFSAERTGGSVSTLTIQRTQQEDSAVYLCASSLTGFGNQPQHFGDGTRLSIL.

The V gene is TRBV6-5, the J gene TRBJ1-2, with no clear D. CDR1 is MNHEY, CDR2 SVGAGI, per germline. V was pared by 2 bases and J by 8 bases, with 15 bases between. The CDR3 consists of 14 residues. The CDR3 sequence: CASSYPSTTDGYTF. CDR3 nucleotide sequence: TGTGCCAGCAGTTACCCCTCCACTACGGACGGCTACACCTTC.

The chain recombines TRBV30 with TRBJ1-2, with 7 bases matching TRBD1. The germline V gene encodes CDR1 GTSNPN and CDR2 SVGIG (reference sequence). This CDR3 has 14 amino acids. The V gene end was trimmed by 1 base and the J gene end by 8 bases; junction bases not matched to a gene: 10. The CDR3 here is CAWSEKGTAGGYTF. The CDR3 DNA reads TGTGCCTGGAGTGAAAAGGGGACAGCGGGAGGCTACACCTTC.

The chain carries TRBV14 and TRBJ1-5, with D hard to call. The CDR3 sequence is 14 residues long. V gave up 3 bases and J gave up 3 bases, with 9 bases separating them. Germline assignment: CDR1 SGHDN and CDR2 FVKESK. CDR3 in amino acids: CASSQSASNQPQHF. The CDR3 coding sequence is TGTGCCAGCAGCCAGTCGGCCTCCAATCAGCCCCAGCATTTT.

The gene calls are TRBV10-3 and TRBJ1-4; D uncertain. Trimming shortened V by 3 bases and J by 0 bases, and 14 bases separated the two germline ends. The CDR3 has 17 amino acids. Germline assignment: CDR1 ENHRY and CDR2 SYGVKD. Here the CDR3 DNA reads TGTGCCATCAGTGAATCAAGCGGAGGTGCAACTAATGAAAAACTGTTTTTT. Translating gives CAISESSGGATNEKLFF.

The rearrangement links TRBV18 to TRBJ2-7, with unresolved D. Trimming left V 3 bases short and J 3 bases short, with 15 bases between. Germline V gene lookup returns CDR1 KGHSH and CDR2 LQKENI. The CDR3 spans 15 residues. CDR3 sequence reads: CASSPRQTSSYEQYF. CDR3 bases: TGTGCCAGCTCACCTAGGCAGACCTCAAGCTACGAGCAGTACTTC.